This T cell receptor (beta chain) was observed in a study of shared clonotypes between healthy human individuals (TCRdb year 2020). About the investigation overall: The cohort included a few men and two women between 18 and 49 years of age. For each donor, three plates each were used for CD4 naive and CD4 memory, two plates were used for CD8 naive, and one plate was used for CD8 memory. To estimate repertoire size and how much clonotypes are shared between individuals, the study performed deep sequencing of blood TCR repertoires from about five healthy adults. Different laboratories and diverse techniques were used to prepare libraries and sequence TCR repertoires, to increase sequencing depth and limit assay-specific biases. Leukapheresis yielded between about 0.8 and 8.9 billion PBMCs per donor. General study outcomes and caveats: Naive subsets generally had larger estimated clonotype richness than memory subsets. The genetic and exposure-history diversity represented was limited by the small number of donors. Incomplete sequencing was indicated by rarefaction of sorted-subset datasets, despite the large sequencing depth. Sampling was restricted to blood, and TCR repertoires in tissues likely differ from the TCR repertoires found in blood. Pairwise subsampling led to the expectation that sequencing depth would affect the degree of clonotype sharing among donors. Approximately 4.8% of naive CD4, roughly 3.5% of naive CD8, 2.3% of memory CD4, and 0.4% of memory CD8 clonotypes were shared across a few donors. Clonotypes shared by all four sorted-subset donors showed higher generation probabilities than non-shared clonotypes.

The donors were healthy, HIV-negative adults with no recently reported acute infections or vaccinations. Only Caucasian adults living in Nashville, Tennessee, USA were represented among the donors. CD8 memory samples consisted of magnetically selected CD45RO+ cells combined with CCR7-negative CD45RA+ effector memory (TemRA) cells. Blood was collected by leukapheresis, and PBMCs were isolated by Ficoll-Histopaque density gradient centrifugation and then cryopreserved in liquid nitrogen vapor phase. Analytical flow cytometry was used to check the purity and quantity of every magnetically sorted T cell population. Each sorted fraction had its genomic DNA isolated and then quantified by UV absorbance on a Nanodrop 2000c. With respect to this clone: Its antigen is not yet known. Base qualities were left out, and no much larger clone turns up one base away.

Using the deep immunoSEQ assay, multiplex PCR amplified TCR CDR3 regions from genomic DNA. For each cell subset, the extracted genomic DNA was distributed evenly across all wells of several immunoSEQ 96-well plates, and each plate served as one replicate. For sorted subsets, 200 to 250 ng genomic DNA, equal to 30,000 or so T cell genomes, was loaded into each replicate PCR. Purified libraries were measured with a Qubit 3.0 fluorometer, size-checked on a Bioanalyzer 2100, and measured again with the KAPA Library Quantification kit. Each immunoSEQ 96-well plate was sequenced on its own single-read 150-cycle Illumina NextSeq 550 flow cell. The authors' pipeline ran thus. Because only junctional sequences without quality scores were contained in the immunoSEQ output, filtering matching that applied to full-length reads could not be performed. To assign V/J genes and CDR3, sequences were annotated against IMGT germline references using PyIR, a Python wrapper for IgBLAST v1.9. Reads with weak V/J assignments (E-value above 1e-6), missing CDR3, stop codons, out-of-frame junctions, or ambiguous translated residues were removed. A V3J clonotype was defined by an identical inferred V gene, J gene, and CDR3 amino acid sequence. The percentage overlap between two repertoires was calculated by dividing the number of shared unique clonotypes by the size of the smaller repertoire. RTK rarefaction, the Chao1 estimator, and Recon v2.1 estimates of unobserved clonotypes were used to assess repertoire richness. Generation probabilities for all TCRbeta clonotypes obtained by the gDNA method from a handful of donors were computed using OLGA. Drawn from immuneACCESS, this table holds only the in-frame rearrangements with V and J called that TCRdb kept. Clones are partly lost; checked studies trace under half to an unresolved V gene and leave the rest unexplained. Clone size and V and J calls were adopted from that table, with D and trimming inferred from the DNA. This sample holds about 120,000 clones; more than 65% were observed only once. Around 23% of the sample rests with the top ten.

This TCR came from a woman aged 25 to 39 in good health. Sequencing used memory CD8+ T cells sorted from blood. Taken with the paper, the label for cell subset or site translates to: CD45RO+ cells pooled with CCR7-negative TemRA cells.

The DNA sequence is TGTGCCAGCAGCTTAGCATTAGCGGGAGGGCCGATAGATACGCAGTATTTT. Its amino acids are CASSLALAGGPIDTQYF. The receptor chain draws on TRBV11-2 and TRBJ2-3, with 11 junctional bases fitting TRBD2. The cysteine opens and the phenylalanine closes a CDR3 of 17 amino acids. Of the read, only the CDR3 DNA is kept; its 51 bases are in frame from base 1. CDR1 and CDR2, looked up from the germline V gene, are SGHAT and FQNNGV. From V the trimming removes 1 base and from J it removes 5 bases, while the gene matches leave 8 bases of the junction unaccounted for.